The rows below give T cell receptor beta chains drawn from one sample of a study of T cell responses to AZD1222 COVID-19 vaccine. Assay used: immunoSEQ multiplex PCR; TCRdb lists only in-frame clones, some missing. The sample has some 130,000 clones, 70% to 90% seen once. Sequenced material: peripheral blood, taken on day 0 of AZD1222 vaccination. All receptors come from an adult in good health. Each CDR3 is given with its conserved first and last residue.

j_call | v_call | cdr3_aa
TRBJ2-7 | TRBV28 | CASSYPGLAVRERYEQYF
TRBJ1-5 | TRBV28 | CASRTGGNQPQHF
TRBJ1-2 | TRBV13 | CASSLVASNYGYTF
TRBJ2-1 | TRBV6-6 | CASSLIPSGGLYNEQFF
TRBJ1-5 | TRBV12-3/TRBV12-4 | CASRTASNQPQHF
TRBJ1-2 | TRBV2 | CASRAFNYGYTF
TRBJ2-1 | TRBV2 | CASSETTSGHNEQFF
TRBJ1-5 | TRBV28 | CASSPPWQPQHF
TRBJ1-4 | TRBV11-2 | CASSPGNSFSSGEKLFF
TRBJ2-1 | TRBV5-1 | CASSPRLAGRIGDEQFF
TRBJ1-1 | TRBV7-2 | CASSPIGGGTEAFF
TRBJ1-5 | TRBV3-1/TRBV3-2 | CASSPGTGNQPQHF
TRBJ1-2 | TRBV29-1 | CSVEGRGATPLGYTF
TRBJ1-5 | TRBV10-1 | CASSESGPNQPQHF
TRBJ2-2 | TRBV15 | CATSRVGGRVTGELFF
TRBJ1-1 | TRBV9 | CASSVGGRTEAFF
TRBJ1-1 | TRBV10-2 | CASSEGRMIEAFF
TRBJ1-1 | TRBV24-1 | CATRTRKNTEAFF
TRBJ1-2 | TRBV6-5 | CASRKPGQTGGYTF
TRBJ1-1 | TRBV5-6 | CASSLGVRGGSEAFF
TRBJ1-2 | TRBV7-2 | CASSPLVNYGYTF
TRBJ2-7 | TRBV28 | CASSLAASTYEQYF
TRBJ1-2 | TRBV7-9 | CASSIQASYGYTF
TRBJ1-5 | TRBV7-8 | CASSPFEGVSNQPQHF
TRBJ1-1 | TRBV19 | CASSPPYTGMNTEAFF
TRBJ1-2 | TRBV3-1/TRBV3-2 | CASSQGRRGFGGYTF
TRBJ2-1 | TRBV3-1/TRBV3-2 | CASSQRPADVGFF
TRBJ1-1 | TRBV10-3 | CAISESGQGTEAFF
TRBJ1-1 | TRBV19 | CASSHVLMNTEAFF
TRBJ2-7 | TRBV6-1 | CASSEGPSYEQYF
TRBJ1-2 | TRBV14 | CASSHGTTANYGYTF
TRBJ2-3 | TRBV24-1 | CATSEGLAGVTDTQYF
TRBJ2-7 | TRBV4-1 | CASSQVGRGPSYEQYF
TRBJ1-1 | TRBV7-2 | CASSFKVGQGTEAFF
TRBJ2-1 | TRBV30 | CAWRAFLDEQFF
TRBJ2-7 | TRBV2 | CASSGGQGFIRSSYEQYF
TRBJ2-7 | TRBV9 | CASSVGQGVSEQYF
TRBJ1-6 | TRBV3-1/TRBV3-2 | CASSQAGGGSNSPLHF
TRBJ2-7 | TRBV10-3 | CAISVGEYEQYF
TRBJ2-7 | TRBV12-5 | CASGSGTAHYEQYF
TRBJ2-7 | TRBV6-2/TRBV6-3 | CASSSRPSGRTLGEQYF
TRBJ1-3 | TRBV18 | CASSPLPDPSGNTIYF
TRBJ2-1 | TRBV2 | CASSEWASGRVVEQFF
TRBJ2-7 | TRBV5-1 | CASSFRGVVYEQYF
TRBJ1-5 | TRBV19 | CASSKYGGYQPQHF